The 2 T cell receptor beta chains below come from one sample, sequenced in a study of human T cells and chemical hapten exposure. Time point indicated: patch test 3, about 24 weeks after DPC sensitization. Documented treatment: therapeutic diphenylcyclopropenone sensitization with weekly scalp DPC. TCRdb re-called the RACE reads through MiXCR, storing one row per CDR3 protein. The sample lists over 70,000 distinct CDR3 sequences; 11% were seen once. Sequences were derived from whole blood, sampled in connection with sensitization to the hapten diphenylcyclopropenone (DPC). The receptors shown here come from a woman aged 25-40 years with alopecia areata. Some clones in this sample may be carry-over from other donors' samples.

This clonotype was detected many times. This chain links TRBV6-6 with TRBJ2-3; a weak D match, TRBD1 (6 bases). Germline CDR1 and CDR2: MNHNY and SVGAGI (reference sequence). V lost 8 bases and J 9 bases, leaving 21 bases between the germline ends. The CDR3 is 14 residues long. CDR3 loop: CASGEQGLPATQYF. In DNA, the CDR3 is TGTGCCAGCGGAGAGCAGGGGCTGCCGGCAACGCAGTATTTT.

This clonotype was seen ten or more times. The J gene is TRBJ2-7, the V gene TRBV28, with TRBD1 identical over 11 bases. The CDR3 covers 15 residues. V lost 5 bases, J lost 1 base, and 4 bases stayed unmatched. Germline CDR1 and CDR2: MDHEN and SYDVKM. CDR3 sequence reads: CASSPGTGGSYEQYF. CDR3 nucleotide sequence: TGTGCCAGCAGTCCCGGGACAGGGGGATCCTACGAGCAGTACTTC.